The present T cell receptor (beta chain) was sequenced within a study of blood T cell repertoires in COVID-19. Study-wide background: Sample material is recorded as cDNA or gDNA derived from T cells, B-cell-depleted T cells, or PBMCs.

There are 15 residues in the CDR3. J was trimmed by 7 bases and V by 2 bases; bases with no gene match: 4. The germline V gene has CDR1 LGHDT and CDR2 YNNKEL (reference sequence). In the authors' methods: Reference gene primer amplification gave nucleated cell count estimates. Sequencing used immunoSEQ multiplex PCR; TCRdb keeps in-frame clones, though not all of them. V and J calls and clone size are as listed in that table; D and trimming were resolved from the DNA. The table shows some 190,000 clones, with approximately 85% occurring only once. The chain links TRBV3-1 (or the pseudogene TRBV3-2) to TRBJ1-6; 8 bases fit TRBD1. The sequenced sample consisted of peripheral blood. The receptor comes from an elderly woman with acute or convalescent COVID-19. The CDR3 is CASSQPGQGNSPLHF. Here the CDR3 DNA reads TGTGCCAGCAGCCAACCCGGACAGGGAAATTCACCCCTCCACTTT.